What follows is one T cell receptor (beta chain) and its context. Its target is not known. Among the approximately 110 subjects of the validation cohort, separate from the 666-subject first cohort, were the donors. This table comes from immunoSEQ multiplex PCR, and its TCRdb copy is limited to in-frame clones, with some not included. In the table there are more than 100,000 clones, roughly 90% of which are singletons. V shed 1 base and J 4 bases; nucleotides not matched to a gene: 1. The CDR3 spans 13 residues. CDR1 is SNHLY and CDR2 is FYNNEI in the germline V gene. The data belong to a study of cytomegalovirus exposure and HLA in healthy donors. Across the study: The 95 to 150 validation repertoires used a platform that matched the one used for the 550 to 800 first-cohort repertoires, as a later analysis reported. Overall study results and limits: Researchers catalogued 160 or so TCR beta chains as cytomegalovirus-associated.

The origin of this receptor is a woman younger than 30 in good health and CMV-seropositive. The rearrangement uses TRBV2 and TRBJ2-7, with 7 bases aligning to TRBD2. The specimen was PBMCs. CDR3 protein: CASSEEGGYEQYF. The CDR3 coding sequence is TGTGCCAGCAGTGAAGAGGGAGGGTACGAGCAGTACTTC.